This is a list of T cell receptor beta chains from one sample in a study of blood T cell repertoires in COVID-19. Generated by immunoSEQ multiplex PCR, the TCRdb table keeps only in-frame clones and is missing some. The data hold approximately 360,000 clones, with roughly 89% observed a single time. The sequencing sample was made of peripheral blood. These TCRs come from a man aged 18-30 years with active or convalescent COVID-19. The CDR3 runs from the conserved cysteine through the conserved F or W. A D gene is named only where the DNA matches it firmly. Clone size is shown for a subset of rows, as once, few, many or a class of expanded clone.

v_call: TRBV2; d_call: TRBD1; j_call: TRBJ2-7; clone_size: NA; cdr3_nt: TGTGCCAGCAGTGAGGGACAGGGGGCCTCCTACGAGCAGTACTTC; cdr3_aa: CASSEGQGASYEQYF
v_call: TRBV6-6; d_call: NA; j_call: TRBJ1-4; clone_size: NA; cdr3_nt: TGTGCCAGCAGTTACGCCGGGAGAACTAATGAAAAACTGTTTTTT; cdr3_aa: CASSYAGRTNEKLFF
v_call: TRBV6-5; d_call: NA; j_call: TRBJ1-6; clone_size: NA; cdr3_nt: TGTGCCAGCAGGACCGGGACAACTAGGAATTCACCCCTCCACTTT; cdr3_aa: CASRTGTTRNSPLHF
v_call: TRBV2; d_call: NA; j_call: TRBJ2-7; clone_size: NA; cdr3_nt: TGTGCCAGCAGACCAAACGGGGGTTCCTACGAGCAGTACTTC; cdr3_aa: CASRPNGGSYEQYF
v_call: TRBV15; d_call: TRBD1; j_call: TRBJ1-3; clone_size: NA; cdr3_nt: TGTGCCACCAGTACGCGCCAGGGGGCGAATGGAAACACCATATATTTT; cdr3_aa: CATSTRQGANGNTIYF
v_call: TRBV7-9; d_call: NA; j_call: TRBJ2-1; clone_size: NA; cdr3_nt: TGTGCCAGCAGCTTAGGAAGCGGAAGCTCCTACAATGAGCAGTTCTTC; cdr3_aa: CASSLGSGSSYNEQFF
v_call: TRBV5-6; d_call: TRBD1; j_call: TRBJ1-5; clone_size: NA; cdr3_nt: TGTGCCAGCAGCTCGACAGGGCGCAATCAGCCCCAGCATTTT; cdr3_aa: CASSSTGRNQPQHF
v_call: TRBV20-1; d_call: TRBD2; j_call: TRBJ2-5; clone_size: NA; cdr3_nt: TGCAGTGCTAGTTCCAGCGGGAGTCGGGAGACCCAGTACTTC; cdr3_aa: CSASSSGSRETQYF
v_call: TRBV5-1; d_call: TRBD1; j_call: TRBJ2-7; clone_size: NA; cdr3_nt: TGCGCCAGCAGCTACGGGACAGAAAAATACGAGCAGTACTTC; cdr3_aa: CASSYGTEKYEQYF
v_call: TRBV5-1; d_call: TRBD1; j_call: TRBJ1-2; clone_size: NA; cdr3_nt: TGCGCCAGCAGCTTGGTCGGCCAGGGGGCGAATGGCTACACCTTC; cdr3_aa: CASSLVGQGANGYTF
v_call: TRBV9; d_call: NA; j_call: TRBJ1-4; clone_size: NA; cdr3_nt: TGTGCCAGCAGCAACCGGGCCCAGGGTGAAAAACTGTTTTTT; cdr3_aa: CASSNRAQGEKLFF
v_call: TRBV9; d_call: NA; j_call: TRBJ2-3; clone_size: few; cdr3_nt: TGTGCCAGCACCACGTTTGGAGCGACCACAGATACGCAGTATTTT; cdr3_aa: CASTTFGATTDTQYF
v_call: TRBV7-2; d_call: NA; j_call: TRBJ1-2; clone_size: NA; cdr3_nt: TGTGCCAGCAGCCCCGGACAAAGCTATGGCTACACCTTC; cdr3_aa: CASSPGQSYGYTF
v_call: TRBV27; d_call: NA; j_call: TRBJ1-5; clone_size: NA; cdr3_nt: TGTGCCAGCAAGGGGCAGGACAATCAGCCCCAGCATTTT; cdr3_aa: CASKGQDNQPQHF
v_call: TRBV2; d_call: NA; j_call: TRBJ1-2; clone_size: NA; cdr3_nt: TGTGCCAGCAGTGTTGAAAGGAGGGATGGCTACACCTTC; cdr3_aa: CASSVERRDGYTF
v_call: TRBV29-1; d_call: NA; j_call: TRBJ1-2; clone_size: NA; cdr3_nt: TGCAGCGCGTCAGGGTTACCTTATGGCTACACCTTC; cdr3_aa: CSASGLPYGYTF
v_call: TRBV5-4; d_call: NA; j_call: TRBJ2-3; clone_size: NA; cdr3_nt: TGTGCCAGCAGCTTGGACGGGACAGATACGCAGTATTTT; cdr3_aa: CASSLDGTDTQYF
v_call: TRBV7-8; d_call: TRBD1; j_call: TRBJ2-7; clone_size: NA; cdr3_nt: TGTGCCAGCAGCCCGACCCGGGACAGGAGAGTCTACGAGCAGTACTTC; cdr3_aa: CASSPTRDRRVYEQYF
v_call: TRBV28; d_call: NA; j_call: TRBJ2-2; clone_size: once; cdr3_nt: TGTGCCAGCAGTGACGCCCTGGGGGGAGGGAACACCGGGGAGCTGTTTTTT; cdr3_aa: CASSDALGGGNTGELFF
v_call: TRBV28; d_call: NA; j_call: TRBJ1-6; clone_size: NA; cdr3_nt: TGTGCCAGCATCGGTTGGGGCTCACCCCTCCACTTT; cdr3_aa: CASIGWGSPLHF
v_call: TRBV5-1; d_call: NA; j_call: TRBJ2-1; clone_size: NA; cdr3_nt: TGCGCCAGCAGCAAGCGGCCGGGGGATGAGCAGTTCTTC; cdr3_aa: CASSKRPGDEQFF
v_call: TRBV6-5; d_call: NA; j_call: TRBJ2-7; clone_size: NA; cdr3_nt: TGTGCCAGCAGGGGCCGTTACGAGCAGTACTTC; cdr3_aa: CASRGRYEQYF
v_call: TRBV6-2/TRBV6-3; d_call: TRBD2; j_call: TRBJ2-1; clone_size: NA; cdr3_nt: TGTGCCAGCAGTTACCCGAGCGGGATTGCCTACAATGAGCAGTTCTTC; cdr3_aa: CASSYPSGIAYNEQFF
v_call: TRBV2; d_call: NA; j_call: TRBJ2-3; clone_size: NA; cdr3_nt: TGTGCCAGCAGTGAAGCCCCGGGTTCGCAGTATTTT; cdr3_aa: CASSEAPGSQYF
v_call: TRBV7-2; d_call: TRBD1; j_call: TRBJ1-5; clone_size: once; cdr3_nt: TGTGCCAGCAGCTTAGGTTCAGGGGGCTTTCAGCCCCAGCATTTT; cdr3_aa: CASSLGSGGFQPQHF
v_call: TRBV27; d_call: TRBD1; j_call: TRBJ2-3; clone_size: few; cdr3_nt: TGTGCCAGCAGTTTAGGACAGGGCCAGGCAGATACGCAGTATTTT; cdr3_aa: CASSLGQGQADTQYF
v_call: TRBV6-5; d_call: NA; j_call: TRBJ2-3; clone_size: NA; cdr3_nt: TGTGCCAGCAGTTACGACACCAGGGATACGCAGTATTTT; cdr3_aa: CASSYDTRDTQYF
v_call: TRBV18; d_call: NA; j_call: TRBJ2-7; clone_size: NA; cdr3_nt: TGTGCCAGCTCACCAGACAGTTCCACCTTCACCTACGAGCAGTACTTC; cdr3_aa: CASSPDSSTFTYEQYF
v_call: TRBV9; d_call: NA; j_call: TRBJ1-1; clone_size: NA; cdr3_nt: TGTGCCAGCAGCGTAGGGTCAGTGGACACTGAAGCTTTCTTT; cdr3_aa: CASSVGSVDTEAFF
v_call: TRBV9; d_call: TRBD1; j_call: TRBJ1-2; clone_size: NA; cdr3_nt: TGTGCCAGCAGCGTACCGGGACAGGTGAATGGCTACACCTTC; cdr3_aa: CASSVPGQVNGYTF
v_call: TRBV6-5; d_call: TRBD1; j_call: TRBJ2-7; clone_size: NA; cdr3_nt: TGTGCCAGCAGTAGACAGGGGGCTTCCTACGAGCAGTACTTC; cdr3_aa: CASSRQGASYEQYF
v_call: TRBV5-1; d_call: TRBD1; j_call: TRBJ1-1; clone_size: NA; cdr3_nt: TGCGCCAGCAGCCGGGACAGGGACACTGAAGCTTTCTTT; cdr3_aa: CASSRDRDTEAFF
v_call: TRBV7-2; d_call: NA; j_call: TRBJ1-6; clone_size: NA; cdr3_nt: TGTGCCAGCAGCTTAGATCCAGGGCGCTATTCACCCCTCCACTTT; cdr3_aa: CASSLDPGRYSPLHF
v_call: TRBV4-1; d_call: TRBD1; j_call: TRBJ1-2; clone_size: NA; cdr3_nt: TGCGCCAGCAGCCATTCCAATCCCGGGACAGGGAGCTATGGCTACACCTTC; cdr3_aa: CASSHSNPGTGSYGYTF
v_call: TRBV9; d_call: TRBD2; j_call: TRBJ2-2; clone_size: once; cdr3_nt: TGTGCCAGCAGGCAGGGCGGGAGTCGTACCGGGGAGCTGTTTTTT; cdr3_aa: CASRQGGSRTGELFF
v_call: TRBV15; d_call: TRBD1; j_call: TRBJ1-5; clone_size: NA; cdr3_nt: TGTGCCACCCAGAGGGGGCATCAGCCCCAGCATTTT; cdr3_aa: CATQRGHQPQHF
v_call: TRBV7-9; d_call: NA; j_call: TRBJ2-7; clone_size: NA; cdr3_nt: TGTGCCAGCAGCTTAGCCGGGTTCGAGCAGTACTTC; cdr3_aa: CASSLAGFEQYF
v_call: TRBV9; d_call: NA; j_call: TRBJ1-1; clone_size: NA; cdr3_nt: TGTGCCAGCAGTTTTGGACAGTCACTGAACACTGAAGCTTTCTTT; cdr3_aa: CASSFGQSLNTEAFF
v_call: TRBV30; d_call: NA; j_call: TRBJ2-7; clone_size: NA; cdr3_nt: TGTGCCTGGATGGGAGATGGCGTGTACGAGCAGTACTTC; cdr3_aa: CAWMGDGVYEQYF
v_call: TRBV7-2; d_call: TRBD2; j_call: TRBJ2-7; clone_size: NA; cdr3_nt: TGTGCCAGCAGCGGGAAGGGACTAGCGGGGGGCTACGAGCAGTACTTC; cdr3_aa: CASSGKGLAGGYEQYF
v_call: TRBV6-5; d_call: TRBD1; j_call: TRBJ2-7; clone_size: NA; cdr3_nt: TGTGCCAGCAGTTCCTCGGACAGGGGTCACGAGCAGTACTTC; cdr3_aa: CASSSSDRGHEQYF
v_call: TRBV14; d_call: TRBD1; j_call: TRBJ1-1; clone_size: NA; cdr3_nt: TGTGCCAGCAGCCAAGAGAACTCACAGGGGTACGGGAACACTGAAGCTTTCTTT; cdr3_aa: CASSQENSQGYGNTEAFF
v_call: TRBV11-3; d_call: NA; j_call: TRBJ2-5; clone_size: NA; cdr3_nt: TGTGCCAGCAGCGGGGTTAGGGGGCAAGAGACCCAGTACTTC; cdr3_aa: CASSGVRGQETQYF
v_call: TRBV9; d_call: NA; j_call: TRBJ2-3; clone_size: NA; cdr3_nt: TGTGCCAGTGGGCGTTTAGGGACTGTGAAGCAGTATTTT; cdr3_aa: CASGRLGTVKQYF
v_call: TRBV9; d_call: NA; j_call: TRBJ1-5; clone_size: NA; cdr3_nt: TGTGCCAGCAGCGTTGGAGACAGTGATAGCAATCAGCCCCAGCATTTT; cdr3_aa: CASSVGDSDSNQPQHF
v_call: TRBV6-5; d_call: TRBD2; j_call: TRBJ2-3; clone_size: medium-sized; cdr3_nt: TGTGCCAGCAGTTACACTAGCGGGGGGGCAGATACGCAGTATTTT; cdr3_aa: CASSYTSGGADTQYF
v_call: TRBV28; d_call: NA; j_call: TRBJ2-4; clone_size: NA; cdr3_nt: TGTGCCAGCAGTTCCGACAGGCTATCGAGGGTCATTCAGTACTTC; cdr3_aa: CASSSDRLSRVIQYF
v_call: TRBV7-2; d_call: NA; j_call: TRBJ2-3; clone_size: NA; cdr3_nt: TGTGCCAGCAGCTTTGGTGGGAGAAATACGCAGTATTTT; cdr3_aa: CASSFGGRNTQYF
v_call: TRBV28; d_call: NA; j_call: TRBJ1-3; clone_size: NA; cdr3_nt: TGTGCCAGCAGTTTAATGGGGGCCGGCGAGGACACCATATATTTT; cdr3_aa: CASSLMGAGEDTIYF